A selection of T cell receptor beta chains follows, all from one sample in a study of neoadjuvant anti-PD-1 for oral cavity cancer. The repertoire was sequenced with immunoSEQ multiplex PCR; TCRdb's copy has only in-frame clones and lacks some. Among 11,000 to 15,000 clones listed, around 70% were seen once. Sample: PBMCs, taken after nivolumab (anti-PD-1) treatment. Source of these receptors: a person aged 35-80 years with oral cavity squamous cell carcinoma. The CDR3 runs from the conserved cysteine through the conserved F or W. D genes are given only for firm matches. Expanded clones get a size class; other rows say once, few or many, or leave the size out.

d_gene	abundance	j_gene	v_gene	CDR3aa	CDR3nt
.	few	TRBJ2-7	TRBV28	CASSLGGPTYEQYF	TGTGCCAGCAGTTTAGGGGGACCCACCTACGAGCAGTACTTC
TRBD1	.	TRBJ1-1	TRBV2	CASSRRTGATMNTEAFF	TGTGCCAGCAGCAGGAGGACAGGCGCGACGATGAACACTGAAGCTTTCTTT
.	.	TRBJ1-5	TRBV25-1	CASRVSDSRNQPQHF	TGTGCCAGCAGGGTCTCGGACTCCCGCAATCAGCCCCAGCATTTT
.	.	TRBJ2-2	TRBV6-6	CASSPRQNTGELFF	TGTGCCAGCAGTCCACGACAAAACACCGGGGAGCTGTTTTTT
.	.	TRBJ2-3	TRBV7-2	CASSLGGTREADTQYF	TGTGCCAGCAGCTTAGGCGGGACCAGGGAGGCAGATACGCAGTATTTT
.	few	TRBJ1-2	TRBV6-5	CASRYRDGYTF	TGTGCCAGCAGATACAGAGACGGCTACACCTTC
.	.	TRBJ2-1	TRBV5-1	CASSLGGVMVEQFF	TGCGCCAGCAGCTTGGGAGGGGTCATGGTTGAGCAGTTCTTC
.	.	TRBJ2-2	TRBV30	CAWRPAPNTGELFF	TGTGCCTGGAGGCCAGCCCCGAACACCGGGGAGCTGTTTTTT
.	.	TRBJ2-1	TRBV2	CASSRRDWTNEQFF	TGTGCCAGCAGCCGGAGGGACTGGACCAATGAGCAGTTCTTC
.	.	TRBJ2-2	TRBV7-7	CASSLGGGTGELFF	TGTGCTAGCAGCTTAGGGGGGGGAACCGGGGAGCTGTTTTTT
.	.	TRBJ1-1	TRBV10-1	CASSERRGLNTEAFF	TGCGCCAGCAGTGAGCGCAGGGGCTTGAACACTGAAGCTTTCTTT
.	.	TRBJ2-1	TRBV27	CASSLLDASNEQFF	TGTGCCAGCAGTTTACTCGACGCGAGCAATGAGCAGTTCTTC
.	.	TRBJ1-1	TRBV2	CASSLMGITEAFF	TGTGCCAGCAGCCTCATGGGGATCACTGAAGCTTTCTTT
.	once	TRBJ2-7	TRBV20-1	CSARGGNEQYF	TGCAGTGCTAGAGGAGGGAACGAGCAGTACTTC
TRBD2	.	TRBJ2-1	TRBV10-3	CAISESLGTNYNEQFF	TGTGCCATCAGTGAGTCGCTCGGGACTAACTACAATGAGCAGTTCTTC
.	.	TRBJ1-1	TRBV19	CASSITPSTEAFF	TGTGCCAGTAGTATAACGCCGAGTACTGAAGCTTTCTTT
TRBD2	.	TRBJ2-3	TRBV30	CAWRATGGGTDTQYF	TGTGCCTGGAGGGCAACGGGAGGCGGTACAGATACGCAGTATTTT
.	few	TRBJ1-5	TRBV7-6	CASSWDSNQPQHF	TGTGCCAGCAGCTGGGACTCCAATCAGCCCCAGCATTTT
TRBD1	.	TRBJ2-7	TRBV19	CASSGTGAHYEQYF	TGTGCCAGTAGTGGGACAGGGGCCCACTACGAGCAGTACTTC
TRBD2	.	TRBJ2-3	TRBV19	CASSIGRGGRTTDTQYF	TGTGCCAGTAGTATAGGAAGGGGCGGGAGGACCACAGATACGCAGTATTTT
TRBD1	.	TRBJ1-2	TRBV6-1	CASVGTGATGYTF	TGTGCCAGCGTGGGGACAGGGGCGACTGGCTACACCTTC
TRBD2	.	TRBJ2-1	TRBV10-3	CAISPGLAIYNEQFF	TGTGCCATCAGTCCGGGACTAGCGATATACAATGAGCAGTTCTTC
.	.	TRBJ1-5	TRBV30	CAWSVQGASQPQHF	TGTGCCTGGAGTGTCCAAGGGGCAAGTCAGCCCCAGCATTTT
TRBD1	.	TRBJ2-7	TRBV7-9	CASSLGGTGGSYEQYF	TGTGCCAGCAGCTTAGGGGGGACAGGGGGCTCCTACGAGCAGTACTTC
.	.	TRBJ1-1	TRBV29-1	CSVGGAEAFF	TGCAGCGTTGGGGGGGCTGAAGCTTTCTTT
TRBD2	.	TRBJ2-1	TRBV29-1	CSAPGLAAYNEQFF	TGCAGCGCTCCGGGACTAGCTGCCTACAATGAGCAGTTCTTC
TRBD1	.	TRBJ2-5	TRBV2	CASSRQGGTQETQYF	TGTGCCAGCAGTCGACAGGGGGGTACCCAAGAGACCCAGTACTTC
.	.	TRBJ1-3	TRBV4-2	CASSQEPPGSSGNTIYF	TGTGCCAGCAGCCAAGAACCCCCCGGGAGCTCTGGAAACACCATATATTTT
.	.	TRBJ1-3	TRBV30	CAWSVNPGNTIYF	TGTGCCTGGAGTGTAAATCCCGGAAACACCATATATTTT
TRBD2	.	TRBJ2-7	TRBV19	CASSGLAGTYEQYF	TGTGCCAGTAGTGGACTAGCGGGAACCTACGAGCAGTACTTC
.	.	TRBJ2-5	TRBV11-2	CASSPRGTPLEAQYF	TGTGCCAGCAGCCCTCGGGGGACACCTCTGGAGGCCCAGTACTTC
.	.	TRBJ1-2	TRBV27	CASSPGSINYGYTF	TGTGCCAGCAGCCCGGGATCGATTAACTATGGCTACACCTTC